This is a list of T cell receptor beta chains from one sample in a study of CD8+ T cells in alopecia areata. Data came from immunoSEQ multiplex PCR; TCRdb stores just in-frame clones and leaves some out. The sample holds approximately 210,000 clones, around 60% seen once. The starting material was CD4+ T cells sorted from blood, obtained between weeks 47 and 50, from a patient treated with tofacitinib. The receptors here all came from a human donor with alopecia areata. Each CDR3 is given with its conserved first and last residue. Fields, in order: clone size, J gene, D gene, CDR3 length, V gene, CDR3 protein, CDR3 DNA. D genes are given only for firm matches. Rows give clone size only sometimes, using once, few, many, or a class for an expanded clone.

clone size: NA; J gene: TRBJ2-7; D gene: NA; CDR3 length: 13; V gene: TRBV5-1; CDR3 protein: CASRETAPYEQYF; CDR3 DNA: TGCGCCAGCAGGGAGACAGCACCCTACGAGCAGTACTTC
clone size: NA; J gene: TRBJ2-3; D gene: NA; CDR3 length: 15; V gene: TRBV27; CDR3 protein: CASSPQTRQGGTQYF; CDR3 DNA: TGTGCCAGCAGTCCGCAAACCAGACAAGGGGGTACGCAGTATTTT
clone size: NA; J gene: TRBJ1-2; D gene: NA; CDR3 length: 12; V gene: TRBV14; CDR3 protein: CASSQGHYGYTF; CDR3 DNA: TGTGCCAGCAGCCAGGGCCACTATGGCTACACCTTC
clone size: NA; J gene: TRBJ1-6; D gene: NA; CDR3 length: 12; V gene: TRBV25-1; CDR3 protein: CASSVGNSPLHF; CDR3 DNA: TGTGCCAGCAGTGTAGGGAATTCACCCCTCCACTTT
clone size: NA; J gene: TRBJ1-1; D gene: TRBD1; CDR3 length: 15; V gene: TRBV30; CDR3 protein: CAWRSSGQGMTEAFF; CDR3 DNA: TGTGCCTGGAGGAGTTCCGGACAGGGAATGACTGAAGCTTTCTTT
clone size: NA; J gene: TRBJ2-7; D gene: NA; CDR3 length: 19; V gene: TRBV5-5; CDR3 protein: CASSGMTGWGKDPYYEQYF; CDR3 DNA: TGTGCCAGCAGCGGGATGACAGGATGGGGTAAGGACCCTTACTACGAGCAGTACTTC
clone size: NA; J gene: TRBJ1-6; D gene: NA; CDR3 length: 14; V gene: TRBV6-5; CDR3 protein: CASSLYGSNSPLHF; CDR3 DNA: TGTGCCAGCAGTTTGTATGGTTCTAATTCACCCCTCCACTTT
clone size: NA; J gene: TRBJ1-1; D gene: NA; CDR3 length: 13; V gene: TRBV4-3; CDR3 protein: CASSPDTATEAFF; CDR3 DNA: TGCGCCAGCAGCCCTGACACAGCCACTGAAGCTTTCTTT
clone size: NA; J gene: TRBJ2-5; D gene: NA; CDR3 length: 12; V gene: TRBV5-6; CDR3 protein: CASSLPGGSQYF; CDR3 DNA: TGTGCCAGCAGCTTACCCGGGGGATCCCAGTACTTC
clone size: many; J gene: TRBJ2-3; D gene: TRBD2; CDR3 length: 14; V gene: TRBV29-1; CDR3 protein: CSVRGGGSTDTQYF; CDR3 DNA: TGCAGCGTTCGCGGCGGGGGGAGTACAGATACGCAGTATTTT
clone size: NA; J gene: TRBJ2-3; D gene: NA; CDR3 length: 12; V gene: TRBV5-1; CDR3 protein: CASSLATDTQYF; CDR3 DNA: TGCGCCAGCAGCTTGGCCACAGATACGCAGTATTTT
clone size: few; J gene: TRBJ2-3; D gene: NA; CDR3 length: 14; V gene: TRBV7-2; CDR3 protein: CASSLGDGLYTQYF; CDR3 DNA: TGTGCCAGCAGCTTAGGTGACGGATTATATACGCAGTATTTT
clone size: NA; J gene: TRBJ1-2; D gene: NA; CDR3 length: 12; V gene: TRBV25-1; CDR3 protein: CASSGGAKGYTF; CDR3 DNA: TGTGCCAGCAGTGGTGGGGCAAAGGGCTACACCTTC
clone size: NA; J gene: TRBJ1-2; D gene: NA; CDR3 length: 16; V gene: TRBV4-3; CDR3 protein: CASSQARGPSTSGYTF; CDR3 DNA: TGCGCCAGCAGCCAAGCCCGAGGGCCATCGACTAGTGGCTACACCTTC
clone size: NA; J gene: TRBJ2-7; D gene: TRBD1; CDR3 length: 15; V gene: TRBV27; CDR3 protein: CASSRDRKSSYEQYF; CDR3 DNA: TGTGCCAGCAGTCGGGACAGGAAGTCAAGCTACGAGCAGTACTTC
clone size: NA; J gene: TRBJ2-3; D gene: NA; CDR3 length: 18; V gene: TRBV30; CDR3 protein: CAWRPRTTVTSSTDTQYF; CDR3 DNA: TGTGCCTGGCGTCCTAGGACTACCGTAACCTCTAGCACAGATACGCAGTATTTT
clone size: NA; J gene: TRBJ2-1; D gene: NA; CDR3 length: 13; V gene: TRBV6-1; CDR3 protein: CASRGIQYNEQFF; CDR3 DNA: TGTGCCAGCAGGGGGATCCAGTACAATGAGCAGTTCTTC
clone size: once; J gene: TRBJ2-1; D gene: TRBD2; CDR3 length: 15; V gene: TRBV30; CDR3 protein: CAWSVRGGPYNEQFF; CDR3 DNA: TGTGCCTGGAGTGTACGCGGGGGGCCATACAATGAGCAGTTCTTC
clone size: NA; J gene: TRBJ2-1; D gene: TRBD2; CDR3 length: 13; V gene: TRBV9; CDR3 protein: CASSALAGGRQFF; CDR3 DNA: TGTGCCAGCAGCGCCCTAGCGGGGGGCCGGCAGTTCTTC
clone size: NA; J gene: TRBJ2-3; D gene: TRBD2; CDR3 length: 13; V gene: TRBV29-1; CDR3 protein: CSVLAGGTDTQYF; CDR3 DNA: TGCAGCGTTTTAGCGGGGGGCACAGATACGCAGTATTTT
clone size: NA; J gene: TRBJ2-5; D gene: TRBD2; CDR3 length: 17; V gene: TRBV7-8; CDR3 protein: CASSARLAGELQETQYF; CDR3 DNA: TGTGCCAGCAGCGCTCGACTAGCGGGGGAATTACAAGAGACCCAGTACTTC
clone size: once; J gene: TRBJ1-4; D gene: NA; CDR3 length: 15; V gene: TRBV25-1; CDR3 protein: CASSEEGLAVGKLFF; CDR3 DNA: TGTGCCAGCAGTGAAGAGGGCCTGGCAGTGGGAAAACTGTTTTTT
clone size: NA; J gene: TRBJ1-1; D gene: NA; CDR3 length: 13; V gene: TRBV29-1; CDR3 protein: CSVEGQNRRVAFF; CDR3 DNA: TGCAGCGTTGAAGGACAGAACAGGCGCGTTGCTTTCTTT
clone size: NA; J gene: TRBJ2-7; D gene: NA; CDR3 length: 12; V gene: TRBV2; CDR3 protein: CASSGQIYEQYF; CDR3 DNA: TGTGCCAGCAGTGGACAGATCTACGAGCAGTACTTC
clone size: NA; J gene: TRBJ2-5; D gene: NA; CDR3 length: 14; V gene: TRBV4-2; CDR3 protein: CASSQDGIQETQYF; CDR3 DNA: TGTGCCAGCAGCCAAGATGGGATCCAAGAGACCCAGTACTTC
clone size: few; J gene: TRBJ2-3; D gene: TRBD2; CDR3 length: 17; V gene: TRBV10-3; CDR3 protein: CAISGGLAGGRTDTQYF; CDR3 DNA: TGTGCCATCAGTGGAGGGCTAGCGGGGGGGCGCACAGATACGCAGTATTTT
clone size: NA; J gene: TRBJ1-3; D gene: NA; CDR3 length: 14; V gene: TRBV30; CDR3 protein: CAWSVGTGGNTIYF; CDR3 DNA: TGTGCCTGGAGTGTTGGAACAGGAGGAAACACCATATATTTT
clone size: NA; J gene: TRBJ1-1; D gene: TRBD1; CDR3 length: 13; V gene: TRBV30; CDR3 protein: CAWSATTGGEAFF; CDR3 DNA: TGTGCCTGGAGCGCCACGACAGGGGGTGAAGCTTTCTTT
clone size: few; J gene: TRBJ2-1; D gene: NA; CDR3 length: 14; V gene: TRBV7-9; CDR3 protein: CASSLASGIWEQFF; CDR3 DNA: TGTGCCAGCAGCTTAGCGAGCGGTATTTGGGAGCAGTTCTTC
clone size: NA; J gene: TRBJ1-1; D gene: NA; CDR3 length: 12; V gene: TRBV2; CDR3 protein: CASRVTASQAFF; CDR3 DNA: TGTGCCAGCAGGGTAACGGCATCCCAAGCTTTCTTT
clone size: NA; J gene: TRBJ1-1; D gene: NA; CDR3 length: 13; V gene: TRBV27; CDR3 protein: CASSGFSRAEAFF; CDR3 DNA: TGTGCCAGCAGTGGGTTTTCGCGGGCTGAAGCTTTCTTT
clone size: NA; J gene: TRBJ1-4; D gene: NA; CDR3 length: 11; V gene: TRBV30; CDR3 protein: CAWKAGEKLFF; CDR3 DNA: TGTGCCTGGAAGGCAGGGGAAAAACTGTTTTTT
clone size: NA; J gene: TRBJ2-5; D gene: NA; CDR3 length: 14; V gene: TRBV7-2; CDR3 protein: CASSLSMAGETQYF; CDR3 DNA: TGTGCCAGCAGCTTATCGATGGCGGGAGAGACCCAGTACTTC
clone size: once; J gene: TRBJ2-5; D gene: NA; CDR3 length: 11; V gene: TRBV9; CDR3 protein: CASSVEETQYF; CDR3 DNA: TGTGCCAGCAGCGTAGAGGAGACCCAGTACTTC
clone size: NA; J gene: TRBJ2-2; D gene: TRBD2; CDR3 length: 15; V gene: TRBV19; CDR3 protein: CASVAGATNTGELFF; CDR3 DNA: TGTGCCAGTGTAGCGGGGGCGACGAACACCGGGGAGCTGTTTTTT
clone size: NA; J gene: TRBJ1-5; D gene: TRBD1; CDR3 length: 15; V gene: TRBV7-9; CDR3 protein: CASSLGTGENQPQHF; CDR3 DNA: TGTGCCAGCAGCTTAGGGACAGGGGAGAATCAGCCCCAGCATTTT
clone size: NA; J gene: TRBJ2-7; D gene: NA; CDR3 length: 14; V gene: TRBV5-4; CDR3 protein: CASSLFGSSYEQYF; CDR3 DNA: TGTGCCAGCAGCTTGTTCGGAAGCTCCTACGAGCAGTACTTC
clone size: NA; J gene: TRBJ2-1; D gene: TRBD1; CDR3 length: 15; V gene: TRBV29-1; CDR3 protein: CSICPGQGVHNEQFF; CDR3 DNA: TGCAGCATTTGCCCGGGACAGGGGGTCCACAATGAGCAGTTCTTC
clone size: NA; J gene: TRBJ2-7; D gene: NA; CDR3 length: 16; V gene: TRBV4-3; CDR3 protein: CASSQDSSGATYEQYF; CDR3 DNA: TGCGCCAGCAGCCAAGATAGCTCCGGGGCGACCTACGAGCAGTACTTC
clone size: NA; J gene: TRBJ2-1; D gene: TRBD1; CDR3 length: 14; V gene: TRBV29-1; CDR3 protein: CSVGLFKGASEQFF; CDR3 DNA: TGCAGCGTTGGGTTATTTAAGGGGGCAAGTGAGCAGTTCTTC
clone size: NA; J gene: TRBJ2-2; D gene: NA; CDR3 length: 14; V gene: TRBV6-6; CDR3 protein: CASTQRQNTGELFF; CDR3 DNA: TGTGCCAGCACTCAAAGGCAGAACACCGGGGAGCTGTTTTTT
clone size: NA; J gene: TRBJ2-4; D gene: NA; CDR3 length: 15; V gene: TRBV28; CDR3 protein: CASRGPVLAKNIQYF; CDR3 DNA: TGTGCCAGCAGGGGGCCGGTATTGGCCAAAAACATTCAGTACTTC
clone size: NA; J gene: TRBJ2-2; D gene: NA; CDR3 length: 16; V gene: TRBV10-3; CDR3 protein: CAISVATGSTTGELFF; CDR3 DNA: TGTGCCATCAGTGTTGCCACAGGGTCTACCACCGGGGAGCTGTTTTTT
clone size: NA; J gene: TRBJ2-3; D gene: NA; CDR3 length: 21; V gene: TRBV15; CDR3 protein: CATSRDPLARGYYTSTDTQYF; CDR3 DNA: TGTGCCACCAGCAGAGATCCCCTAGCGCGGGGATATTACACTAGCACAGATACGCAGTATTTT
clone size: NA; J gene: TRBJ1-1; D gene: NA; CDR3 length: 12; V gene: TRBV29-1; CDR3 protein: CSVSRGAAEAFF; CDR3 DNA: TGCAGCGTTTCGCGGGGGGCCGCTGAAGCTTTCTTT
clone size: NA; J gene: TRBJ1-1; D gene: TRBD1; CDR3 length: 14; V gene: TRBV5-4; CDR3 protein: CASSGDRANTEAFF; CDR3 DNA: TGTGCCAGCAGCGGGGACAGGGCGAACACTGAAGCTTTCTTT
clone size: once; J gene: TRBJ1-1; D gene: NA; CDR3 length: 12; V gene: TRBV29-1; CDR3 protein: CSVELSPTEAFF; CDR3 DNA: TGCAGCGTTGAATTGTCGCCAACTGAAGCTTTCTTT
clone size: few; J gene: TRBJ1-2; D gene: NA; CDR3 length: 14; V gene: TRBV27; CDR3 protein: CASNFRGSLYGYTF; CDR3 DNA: TGTGCCAGCAACTTCAGGGGCAGCCTCTATGGCTACACCTTC
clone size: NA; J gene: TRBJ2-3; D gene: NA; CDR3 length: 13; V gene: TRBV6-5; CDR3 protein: CASSRVQRSTQYF; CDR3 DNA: TGTGCCAGCAGCCGCGTACAGCGGAGTACGCAGTATTTT
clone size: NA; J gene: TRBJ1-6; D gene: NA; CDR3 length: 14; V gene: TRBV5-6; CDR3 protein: CASSLERGDSPLHF; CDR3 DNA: TGTGCCAGCAGCTTGGAGAGGGGAGATTCACCCCTCCACTTT
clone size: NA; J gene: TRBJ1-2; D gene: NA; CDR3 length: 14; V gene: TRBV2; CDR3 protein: CASSENRILYGYTF; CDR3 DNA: TGTGCCAGCAGTGAGAACAGGATACTCTATGGCTACACCTTC
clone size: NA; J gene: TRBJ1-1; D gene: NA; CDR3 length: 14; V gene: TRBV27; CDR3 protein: CASNPTGRHTEAFF; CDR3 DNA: TGTGCCAGCAACCCTACAGGGCGGCACACTGAAGCTTTCTTT
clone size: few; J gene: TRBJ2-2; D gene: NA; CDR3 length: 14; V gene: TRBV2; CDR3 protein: CASKGTANTGELFF; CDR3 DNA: TGTGCCAGCAAAGGGACTGCGAACACCGGGGAGCTGTTTTTT
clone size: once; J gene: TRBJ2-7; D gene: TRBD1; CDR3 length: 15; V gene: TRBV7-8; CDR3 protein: CASSFPQGASIEQYF; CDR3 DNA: TGTGCCAGCAGCTTTCCGCAGGGGGCGTCGATAGAGCAGTACTTC
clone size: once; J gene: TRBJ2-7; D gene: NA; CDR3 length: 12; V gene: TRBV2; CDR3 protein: CASSGDGDEQYF; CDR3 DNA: TGTGCCAGCAGTGGTGACGGGGACGAGCAGTACTTC
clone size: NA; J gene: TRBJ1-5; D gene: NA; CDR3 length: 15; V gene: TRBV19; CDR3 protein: CASSIGVQMNQPQHF; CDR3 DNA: TGTGCCAGTAGTATAGGGGTCCAAATGAATCAGCCCCAGCATTTT
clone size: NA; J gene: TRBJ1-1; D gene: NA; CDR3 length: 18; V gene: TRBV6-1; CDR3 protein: CASSEAVGALIMNTEAFF; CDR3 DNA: TGTGCCAGCAGTGAAGCGGTGGGGGCACTCATTATGAACACTGAAGCTTTCTTT
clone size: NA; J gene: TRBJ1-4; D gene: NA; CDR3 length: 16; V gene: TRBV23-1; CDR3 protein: CASSSKLTGSFEKLFF; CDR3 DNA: TGCGCCAGCAGTTCCAAACTCACAGGGAGTTTTGAAAAACTGTTTTTT
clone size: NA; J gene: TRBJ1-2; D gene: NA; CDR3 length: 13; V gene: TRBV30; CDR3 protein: CAWSVRGGDGYTF; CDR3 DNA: TGTGCCTGGAGTGTACGTGGAGGGGACGGCTACACCTTC
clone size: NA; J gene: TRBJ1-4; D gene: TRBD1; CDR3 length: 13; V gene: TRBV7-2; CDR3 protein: CASSLDREARLFF; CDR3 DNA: TGTGCCAGCAGCTTGGACAGGGAGGCCAGACTGTTTTTT